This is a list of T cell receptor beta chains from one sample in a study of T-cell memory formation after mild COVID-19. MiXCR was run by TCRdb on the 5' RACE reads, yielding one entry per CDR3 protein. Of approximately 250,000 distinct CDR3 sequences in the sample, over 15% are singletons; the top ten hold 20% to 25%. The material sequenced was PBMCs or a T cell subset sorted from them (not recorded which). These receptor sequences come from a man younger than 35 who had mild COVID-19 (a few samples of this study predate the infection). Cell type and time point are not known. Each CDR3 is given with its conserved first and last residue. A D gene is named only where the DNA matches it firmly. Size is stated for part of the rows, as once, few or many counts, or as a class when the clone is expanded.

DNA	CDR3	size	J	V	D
TGTGCCAGCAGCTCCTCGGACGGCAATCAGCCCCAGCATTTT	CASSSSDGNQPQHF	.	TRBJ1-5	TRBV28	.
TGTGCCAGCAGTTACGAGGGGTTTGGCTACACCTTC	CASSYEGFGYTF	few	TRBJ1-2	TRBV6-2/TRBV6-3	.
TGCAGCGGGGAAGAGGGCACTGAAGCTTTCTTT	CSGEEGTEAFF	.	TRBJ1-1	TRBV29-1	.
TGTGCCAGCAGTTTATCGGTTAGGGGGTCAGCGGGCACCGGGGAGCTGTTTTTT	CASSLSVRGSAGTGELFF	.	TRBJ2-2	TRBV27	.
TGTGCCAGCAGTCAGATAGCGGGAAAAAAGACCCAGTACTTC	CASSQIAGKKTQYF	many	TRBJ2-5	TRBV6-5	TRBD2
TGTGCCAGCAGCTTTTTCCCGAGTAATGAAGCTTTCTTT	CASSFFPSNEAFF	.	TRBJ1-1	TRBV5-5	.
TGTGCCAGCAGTTACTCGCAGTCTACCTACAATGAGCAGTTCTTC	CASSYSQSTYNEQFF	.	TRBJ2-1	TRBV6-5	.
TGTGCCAGCAGTTACCAGGGTGGCTACACCTTC	CASSYQGGYTF	few	TRBJ1-2	TRBV6-2/TRBV6-3	.
TGTGCCATCAGTGTGTCTACAGGGTATGGCTACACCTTC	CAISVSTGYGYTF	.	TRBJ1-2	TRBV10-3	.
TGTGCCAGCAGCCCCCGGGGTGGACTAGCGGGGGGCACCGGGGAGCTGTTTTTT	CASSPRGGLAGGTGELFF	.	TRBJ2-2	TRBV11-2	TRBD2
TGCGCCAGCAGCTTGGCCGACAGGCGGAATAATGAAAAACTGTTTTTT	CASSLADRRNNEKLFF	few	TRBJ1-4	TRBV5-1	.
TGTGCCAGCAGTCATCTTGGGGAGACCCAGTACTTC	CASSHLGETQYF	.	TRBJ2-5	TRBV27	.
TGTGCCAGCTCACCCGTCGACAGTGCCTACGAGCAGTACTTC	CASSPVDSAYEQYF	.	TRBJ2-7	TRBV18	.
TGTGCCAGCAGCGGCATGGGACAGGGATACAATGAGCAGTTCTTC	CASSGMGQGYNEQFF	.	TRBJ2-1	TRBV9	TRBD1
TGTGCCAGCAGAAGGACAGGGCCGTTCGAAAAACTGTTTTTT	CASRRTGPFEKLFF	once	TRBJ1-4	TRBV2	TRBD1
TGTGCCAGCAGCTTAGGGGAGGCGGGCGAGCAGTACTTC	CASSLGEAGEQYF	many	TRBJ2-7	TRBV4-2	.
TGTGCCAGCTCCCCCTATAATTCACCCCTCCACTTT	CASSPYNSPLHF	many	TRBJ1-6	TRBV18	.
TGTGCCAGCAGTCCAACCCCTGGGCCGGCGGGAGAGACCCAGTACTTC	CASSPTPGPAGETQYF	many	TRBJ2-5	TRBV7-9	.
TGTGCCAGCAGCTTAGGCCAGGGGGCCGACTATGGCTACACCTTC	CASSLGQGADYGYTF	.	TRBJ1-2	TRBV7-8	TRBD1
TGCAGCGTTGCAGGGGATAAGGGCAATCAGCCCCAGCATTTT	CSVAGDKGNQPQHF	few	TRBJ1-5	TRBV29-1	.
TGTGCCAGCAGCCAAGACGGTTCGGGTAGTGCTTCACCCCTCCACTTT	CASSQDGSGSASPLHF	.	TRBJ1-6	TRBV4-2	.
TGTGCCAGCAGTTTAGCGCACAGGGGAAGCAATCAGCCCCAGCATTTT	CASSLAHRGSNQPQHF	many	TRBJ1-5	TRBV12-3/TRBV12-4	TRBD1